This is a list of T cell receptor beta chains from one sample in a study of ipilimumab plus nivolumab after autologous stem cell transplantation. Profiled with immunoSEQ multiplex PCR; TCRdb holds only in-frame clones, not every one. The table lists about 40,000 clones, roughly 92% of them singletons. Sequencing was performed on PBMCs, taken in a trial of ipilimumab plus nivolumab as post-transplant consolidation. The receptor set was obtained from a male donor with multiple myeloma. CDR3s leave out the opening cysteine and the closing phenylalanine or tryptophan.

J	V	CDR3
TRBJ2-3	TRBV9	ASSPPAGDPDTQY
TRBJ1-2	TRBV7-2	ASTTVGGYGYT
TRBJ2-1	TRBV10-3	AISEETGDNEQF
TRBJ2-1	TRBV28	ASSGLAAYNEQF
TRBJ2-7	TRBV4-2	ASSQVWTSEPYEQY
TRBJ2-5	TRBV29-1	SIAGRETQY
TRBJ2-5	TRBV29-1	SVDGERRGRGSGQY
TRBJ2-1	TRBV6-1	ASSEVWGIHNEQF
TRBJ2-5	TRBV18	ASSRQLQETQY
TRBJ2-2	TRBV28	ASSLVQTNTGELF
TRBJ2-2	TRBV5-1	ASSLVSGEAGELF
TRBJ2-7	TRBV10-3	AISESGKGRSEQY
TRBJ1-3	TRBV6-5	ASSYSRGDGNTIY
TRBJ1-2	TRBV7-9	ASSYRPSNYGYT
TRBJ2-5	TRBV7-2	ASSLAQLLETQY
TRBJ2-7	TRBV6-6	ASSYQGTAGVEQY
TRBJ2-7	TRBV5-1	ASSVDPSSYEQY
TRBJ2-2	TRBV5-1	ASGTGGTGELF
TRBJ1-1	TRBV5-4	ASSPGQGLTAF
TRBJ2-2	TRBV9	ASRGLNSGTGELF
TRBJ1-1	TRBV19	ASSIKGTQNTEAF
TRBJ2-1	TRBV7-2	ASSLVPSGGVSDEQF
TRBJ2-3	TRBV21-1	ASAQGTPGHTQY
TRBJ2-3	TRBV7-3	ASSQAGGRTDTQY
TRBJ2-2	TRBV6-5	ASSYSVVTGELF
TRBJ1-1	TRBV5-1	ASSADRGFSEAF
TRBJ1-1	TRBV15	ATSREGNTEAF
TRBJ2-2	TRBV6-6	ASSETGTGELF
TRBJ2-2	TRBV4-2	ASSQELAGGPHANTGELF
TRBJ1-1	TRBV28	ASSFSDRENTEAF
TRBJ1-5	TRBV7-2	ASSLGLGTDQPQH
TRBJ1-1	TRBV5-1	ASTLGGSTWTEAF
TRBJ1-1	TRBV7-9	ASSLSKGQRTEAF
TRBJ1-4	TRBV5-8	ASSPKDGSTNEKLF
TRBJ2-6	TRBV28	ASSLKFRVLGANVLT
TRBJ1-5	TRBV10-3	AISEGQGLEPQH
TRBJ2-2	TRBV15	ATSSDRGSPLTGELF
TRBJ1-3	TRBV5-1	ASSLPDSGNTIY
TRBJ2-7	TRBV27	ASSWSGGSVSYEQY
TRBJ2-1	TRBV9	ASSPRSSYNEQF
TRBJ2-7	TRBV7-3	ASSLTWLYEQY
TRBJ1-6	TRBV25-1	ASRIAYNSPLH